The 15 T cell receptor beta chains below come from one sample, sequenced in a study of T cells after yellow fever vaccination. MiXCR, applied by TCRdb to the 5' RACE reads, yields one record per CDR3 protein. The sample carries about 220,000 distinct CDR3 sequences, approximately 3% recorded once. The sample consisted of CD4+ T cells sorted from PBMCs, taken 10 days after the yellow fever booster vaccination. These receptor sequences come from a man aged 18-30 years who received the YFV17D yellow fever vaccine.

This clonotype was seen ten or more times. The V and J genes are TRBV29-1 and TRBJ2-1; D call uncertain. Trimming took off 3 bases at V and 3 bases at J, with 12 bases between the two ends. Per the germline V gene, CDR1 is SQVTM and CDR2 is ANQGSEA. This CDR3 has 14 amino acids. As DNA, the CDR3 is TGCAGCGTTGAGAGGATAGATCACTACAATGAGCAGTTCTTC. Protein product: CSVERIDHYNEQFF.

The CDR3 DNA reads TGTGCCAGCAGTTCGCAAACCCACGGGACCGGGGAGCTGTTTTTT. This gives the protein CASSSQTHGTGELFF. The chain has TRBV2 and TRBJ2-2; the D is unclear. The CDR3 extends over 15 amino acids. Trimming cost V 5 bases and J 5 bases, with 15 bases left between them. Germline V gene sequence: CDR1 SNHLY, CDR2 FYNNEI.

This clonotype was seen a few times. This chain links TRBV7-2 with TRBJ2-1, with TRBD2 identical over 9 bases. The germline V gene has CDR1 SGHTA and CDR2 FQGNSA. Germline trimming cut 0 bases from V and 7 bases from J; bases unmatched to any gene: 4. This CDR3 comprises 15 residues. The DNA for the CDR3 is TGTGCCAGCAGCTTAGCACTAGCGGGTGGGAATGAGCAGTTCTTC. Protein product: CASSLALAGGNEQFF.

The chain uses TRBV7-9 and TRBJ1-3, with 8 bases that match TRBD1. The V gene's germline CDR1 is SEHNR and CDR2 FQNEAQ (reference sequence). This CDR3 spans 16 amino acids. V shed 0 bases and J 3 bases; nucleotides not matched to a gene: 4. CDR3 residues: CASSLAGQGGGNTIYF. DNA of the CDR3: TGTGCCAGCAGCTTAGCCGGACAGGGTGGTGGAAACACCATATATTTT.

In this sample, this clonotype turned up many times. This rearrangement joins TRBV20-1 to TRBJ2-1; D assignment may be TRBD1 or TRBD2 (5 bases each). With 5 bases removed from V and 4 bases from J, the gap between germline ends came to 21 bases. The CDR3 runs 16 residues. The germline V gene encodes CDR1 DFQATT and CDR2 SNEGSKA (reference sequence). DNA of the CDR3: TGCAGTGCTTCCCGGGGACCGGACCCCTCGTACAATGAGCAGTTCTTC. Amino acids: CSASRGPDPSYNEQFF.

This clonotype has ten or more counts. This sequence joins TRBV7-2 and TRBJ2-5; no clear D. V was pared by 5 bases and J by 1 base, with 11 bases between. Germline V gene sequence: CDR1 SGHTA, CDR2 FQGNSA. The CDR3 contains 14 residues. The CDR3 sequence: CASSHNTGQETQYF. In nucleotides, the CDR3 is TGTGCCAGCAGCCATAATACCGGCCAAGAGACCCAGTACTTC.

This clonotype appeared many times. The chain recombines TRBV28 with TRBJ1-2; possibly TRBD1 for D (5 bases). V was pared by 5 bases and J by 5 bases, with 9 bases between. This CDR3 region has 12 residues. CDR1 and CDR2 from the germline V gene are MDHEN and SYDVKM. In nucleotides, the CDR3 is TGTGCCAGCAGTGGGGACGTTTATGGCTACACCTTC. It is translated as CASSGDVYGYTF.

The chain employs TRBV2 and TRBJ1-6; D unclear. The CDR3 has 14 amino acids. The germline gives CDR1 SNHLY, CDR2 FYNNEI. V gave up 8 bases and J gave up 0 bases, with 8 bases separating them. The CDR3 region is CASGESSYNSPLHF. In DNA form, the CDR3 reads TGTGCCAGCGGCGAGAGCTCCTATAATTCACCCCTCCACTTT.

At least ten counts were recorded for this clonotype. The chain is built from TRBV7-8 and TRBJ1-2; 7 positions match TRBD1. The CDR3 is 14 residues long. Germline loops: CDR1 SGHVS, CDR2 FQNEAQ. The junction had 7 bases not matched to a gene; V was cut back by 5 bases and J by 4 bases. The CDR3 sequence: CASSPRDSSYGYTF. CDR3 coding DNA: TGTGCCAGCAGCCCCCGGGACAGCAGCTATGGCTACACCTTC.

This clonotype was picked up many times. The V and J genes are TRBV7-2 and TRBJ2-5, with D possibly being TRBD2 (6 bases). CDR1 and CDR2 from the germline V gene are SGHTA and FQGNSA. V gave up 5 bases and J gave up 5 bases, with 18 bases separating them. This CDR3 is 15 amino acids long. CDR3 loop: CASSPYGGNGETQYF. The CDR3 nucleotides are TGTGCCAGCAGCCCTTATGGGGGGAATGGGGAGACCCAGTACTTC.

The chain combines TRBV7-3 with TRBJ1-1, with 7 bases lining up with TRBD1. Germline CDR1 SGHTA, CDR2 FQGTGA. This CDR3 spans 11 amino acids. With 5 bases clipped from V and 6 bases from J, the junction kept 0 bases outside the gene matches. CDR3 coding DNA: TGTGCCAGCAGCACAGGGGCTGAAGCTTTCTTT. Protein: CASSTGAEAFF.

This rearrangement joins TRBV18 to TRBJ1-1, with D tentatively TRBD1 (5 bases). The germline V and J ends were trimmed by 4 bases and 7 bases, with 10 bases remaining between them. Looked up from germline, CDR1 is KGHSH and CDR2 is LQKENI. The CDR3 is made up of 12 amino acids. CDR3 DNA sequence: TGTGCCAGCTCACTCCGGGACGGTGAAGCTTTCTTT. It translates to CASSLRDGEAFF. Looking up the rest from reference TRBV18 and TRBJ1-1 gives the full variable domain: NAGVMQNPRHLVRRRGQEARLRCSPMKGHSHVYWYRQLPEEGLKFMVYLQKENIIDESGMPKERFSAEFPKEGPSILRIQQVVRGDSAAYFCASSLRDGEAFFGQGTRLTVV.

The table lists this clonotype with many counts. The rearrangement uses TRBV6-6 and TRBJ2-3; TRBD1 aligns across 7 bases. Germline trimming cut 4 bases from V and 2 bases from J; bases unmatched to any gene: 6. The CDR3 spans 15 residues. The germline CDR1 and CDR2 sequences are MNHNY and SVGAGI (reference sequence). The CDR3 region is CASSFTGVPTDTQYF. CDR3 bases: TGTGCCAGCAGTTTTACAGGGGTCCCCACAGATACGCAGTATTTT.

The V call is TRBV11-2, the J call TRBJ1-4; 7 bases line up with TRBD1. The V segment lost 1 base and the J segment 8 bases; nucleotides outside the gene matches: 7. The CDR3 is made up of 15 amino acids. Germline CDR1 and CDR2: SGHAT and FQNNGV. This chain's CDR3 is CASSLGQGVWEKLFF. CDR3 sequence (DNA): TGTGCCAGCAGCTTAGGGCAGGGGGTATGGGAAAAACTGTTTTTT.

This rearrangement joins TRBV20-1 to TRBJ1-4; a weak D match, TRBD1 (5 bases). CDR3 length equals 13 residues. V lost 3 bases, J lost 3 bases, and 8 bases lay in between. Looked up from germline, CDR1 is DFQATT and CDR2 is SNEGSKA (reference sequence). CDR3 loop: CSARGGANEKLFF. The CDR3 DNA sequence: TGCAGTGCTAGGGGAGGGGCTAATGAAAAACTGTTTTTT.